The rows below give T cell receptor beta chains drawn from one sample of a study of identical twins. TCRdb re-called the 5' RACE reads through MiXCR, storing one row per CDR3 protein. The sample carries 750,000 to 950,000 distinct CDR3 sequences, more than 9% recorded once. The same specimen was also included in a second study, on yellow fever vaccine responses in identical twins.

The sample was PBMCs. These receptor sequences come from a woman aged 18-29 years in good health. Both conserved end residues are part of each CDR3. Fields, in order: D gene, V gene, J gene, clone size, CDR3 protein, CDR3 DNA. D genes are given only for firm matches. Clone size is given for some rows only: seen once, a few or many times, or a class if the clone is expanded.

d_call: NA; v_call: TRBV20-1; j_call: TRBJ2-1; clone_size: few; cdr3_aa: CSARAPNFEQFF; cdr3_nt: TGCAGTGCTAGAGCACCTAATTTTGAGCAGTTCTTC
d_call: NA; v_call: TRBV4-2; j_call: TRBJ1-1; clone_size: many; cdr3_aa: CASSQDRGPGSTTEAFF; cdr3_nt: TGTGCCAGCAGCCAAGACAGGGGTCCGGGTTCGACCACTGAAGCTTTCTTT
d_call: NA; v_call: TRBV5-1; j_call: TRBJ2-1; clone_size: few; cdr3_aa: CASSLYGYYNEQFF; cdr3_nt: TGCGCCAGCAGCTTGTATGGCTACTACAATGAGCAGTTCTTC
d_call: NA; v_call: TRBV4-1; j_call: TRBJ2-7; clone_size: few; cdr3_aa: CASSQGRGEYEQYF; cdr3_nt: TGCGCCAGCAGCCAAGGCCGGGGAGAGTACGAGCAGTACTTC
d_call: TRBD2; v_call: TRBV9; j_call: TRBJ2-7; clone_size: NA; cdr3_aa: CASSVDSREWHEQYF; cdr3_nt: TGTGCCAGCAGCGTAGACTCGCGGGAGTGGCACGAGCAGTACTTC
d_call: NA; v_call: TRBV10-3; j_call: TRBJ2-2; clone_size: many; cdr3_aa: CAITRAITGELFF; cdr3_nt: TGTGCCATCACTCGGGCCATCACCGGGGAGCTGTTTTTT
d_call: NA; v_call: TRBV6-1; j_call: TRBJ2-5; clone_size: few; cdr3_aa: CASSPIQVGETQYF; cdr3_nt: TGTGCCAGCAGCCCGATCCAAGTGGGAGAGACCCAGTACTTC
d_call: NA; v_call: TRBV12-3/TRBV12-4; j_call: TRBJ2-6; clone_size: NA; cdr3_aa: CASSFMANVLTF; cdr3_nt: TGTGCCAGCAGTTTTATGGCGAACGTCCTGACTTTC
d_call: NA; v_call: TRBV6-1; j_call: TRBJ2-1; clone_size: NA; cdr3_aa: CASSEHLTGTSLYNEQFF; cdr3_nt: TGTGCCAGCAGTGAACACCTGACCGGGACATCTCTATACAATGAGCAGTTCTTC
d_call: NA; v_call: TRBV11-3; j_call: TRBJ2-2; clone_size: NA; cdr3_aa: CASSSRGTGHTGELFF; cdr3_nt: TGTGCCAGCAGCTCCCGAGGTACTGGGCACACCGGGGAGCTGTTTTTT
d_call: NA; v_call: TRBV2; j_call: TRBJ2-5; clone_size: NA; cdr3_aa: CASSDVSGQETQYF; cdr3_nt: TGTGCCAGCAGTGATGTGTCTGGCCAAGAGACCCAGTACTTC
d_call: TRBD2; v_call: TRBV3-1; j_call: TRBJ2-1; clone_size: few; cdr3_aa: CASSRLLAEPYNEQFF; cdr3_nt: TGTGCCAGCAGCCGGTTACTAGCGGAGCCCTACAATGAGCAGTTCTTC
d_call: NA; v_call: TRBV5-1; j_call: TRBJ2-7; clone_size: NA; cdr3_aa: CASSLDREAYEQYF; cdr3_nt: TGCGCCAGCAGCTTGGACAGGGAAGCCTACGAGCAGTACTTC
d_call: TRBD1; v_call: TRBV27; j_call: TRBJ1-5; clone_size: few; cdr3_aa: CASRAGTGGWSNQPQHF; cdr3_nt: TGTGCCAGCAGGGCCGGGACAGGGGGTTGGAGCAATCAGCCCCAGCATTTT
d_call: NA; v_call: TRBV20-1; j_call: TRBJ2-5; clone_size: once; cdr3_aa: CSASSPGVAETQYF; cdr3_nt: TGCAGTGCTAGTAGCCCCGGGGTGGCAGAGACCCAGTACTTC
d_call: TRBD2; v_call: TRBV19; j_call: TRBJ2-4; clone_size: NA; cdr3_aa: CASSSSGGGGLAKNIQYF; cdr3_nt: TGTGCCAGTAGTTCATCGGGCGGGGGGGGCCTAGCCAAAAACATTCAGTACTTC
d_call: NA; v_call: TRBV2; j_call: TRBJ2-2; clone_size: NA; cdr3_aa: CASCLALGNGELFF; cdr3_nt: TGTGCCAGCTGTCTCGCCCTTGGGAACGGGGAGCTGTTTTTT
d_call: NA; v_call: TRBV5-1; j_call: TRBJ1-2; clone_size: NA; cdr3_aa: CASSLFFQDSGYTF; cdr3_nt: TGCGCCAGCAGCTTATTCTTCCAGGACTCTGGCTACACCTTC
d_call: TRBD2; v_call: TRBV6-2/TRBV6-3; j_call: TRBJ2-7; clone_size: NA; cdr3_aa: CASSYSPPGLAAASYEQYF; cdr3_nt: TGTGCCAGCAGTTACTCCCCCCCCGGACTAGCGGCGGCCTCCTACGAGCAGTACTTC
d_call: TRBD2; v_call: TRBV6-4; j_call: TRBJ2-3; clone_size: NA; cdr3_aa: CASPVGPTSGDTDTQYF; cdr3_nt: TGTGCCAGCCCGGTCGGTCCAACTAGCGGGGACACAGATACGCAGTATTTT
d_call: NA; v_call: TRBV5-1; j_call: TRBJ2-5; clone_size: NA; cdr3_aa: CASSLKLAQETQYF; cdr3_nt: TGCGCCAGCAGCTTGAAACTAGCACAAGAGACCCAGTACTTC
d_call: NA; v_call: TRBV5-4; j_call: TRBJ2-1; clone_size: many; cdr3_aa: CASALGGSNEQFF; cdr3_nt: TGTGCCAGCGCCCTGGGGGGATCTAATGAGCAGTTCTTC
d_call: NA; v_call: TRBV11-2; j_call: TRBJ2-1; clone_size: NA; cdr3_aa: CASSLEGLHEQFF; cdr3_nt: TGTGCCAGCAGCTTAGAGGGGCTACATGAGCAGTTCTTC
d_call: NA; v_call: TRBV6-1; j_call: TRBJ2-1; clone_size: few; cdr3_aa: CASSGNSPNEQFF; cdr3_nt: TGTGCCAGCAGTGGGAACAGTCCGAATGAGCAGTTCTTC
d_call: TRBD2; v_call: TRBV20-1; j_call: TRBJ2-1; clone_size: few; cdr3_aa: CSASSSGGGYEQFF; cdr3_nt: TGCAGTGCCAGCAGTAGCGGGGGGGGCTATGAGCAGTTCTTC